The following is a T cell receptor beta chain sequence with its context. Profiled with immunoSEQ multiplex PCR; TCRdb holds only in-frame clones, not every one. This sample has under 45,000 clones, with 88% found just once. This sample is part of a study of T cell responses to AZD1222 COVID-19 vaccine. The sample in question was peripheral blood, obtained 28 days after the second dose of the MenACWY control vaccine. The source is an adult who received the MenACWY meningococcal vaccine as a control.

The CDR3 loop is CASSLSYEQYF. CDR3 coding DNA: TGTGCCAGCAGCTTATCCTACGAGCAGTACTTC. This chain connects TRBV7-2 to TRBJ2-7; D unresolved. This CDR3 has 11 amino acids. V lost 2 bases, J lost 1 base, and 0 bases lay in between. Germline V gene data show CDR1 as SGHTA and CDR2 as FQGNSA.